This entry lists 13 T cell receptor beta chains sequenced from one sample in a study of blood T cell repertoires in COVID-19. Assay used: immunoSEQ multiplex PCR; TCRdb lists only in-frame clones, some missing. This sample has 200,000 or so clones; nearly 90% occur once, and the top ten carry approximately 10%. The sample consisted of PBMCs or T cells enriched from blood (not recorded which). The receptors derive from a man in his thirties or forties who had recovered from COVID-19.

This clone was recorded once. The rearrangement uses TRBV27 and TRBJ2-1; D is unresolved. V lost 3 bases and J lost 6, with 15 bases in between. Looked up from germline, CDR1 is MNHEY and CDR2 is SMNVEV (reference sequence). CDR3 size: 15 residues. The CDR3 region is CASSFSGLNANEQFF. CDR3 nucleotides: TGTGCCAGCAGTTTTAGTGGTCTTAATGCCAATGAGCAGTTCTTC.

The V call is TRBV11-3, the J call TRBJ2-2, with a possible D match to TRBD2 (5 bases). The CDR3 is made up of 13 amino acids. CDR1 is SGHNT, CDR2 YENEEA, per germline. The V end was cut by 4 bases, the J end by 5 bases, with 8 bases between. CDR3 sequence (DNA): TGTGCCAGCAGCTCCAAGCGGACCGGGGAGCTGTTTTTT. This translates into CASSSKRTGELFF.

The genes are TRBV3-1 (or the pseudogene TRBV3-2) and TRBJ1-1; D is ambiguous. In germline, CDR1 is LGHDT, CDR2 YNNKEL (reference sequence). The CDR3 has 14 residues. V was clipped by 0 bases and J by 5 bases, with 10 bases between them. CDR3 amino acids: CASSQDSGITEAFF. In DNA, the CDR3 is TGTGCCAGCAGCCAAGACTCCGGGATTACTGAAGCTTTCTTT.

The rearrangement links TRBV10-1 to TRBJ1-4, with TRBD1 identical over 7 bases. The CDR3 has 14 residues. J was trimmed by 3 bases and V by 4 bases; bases with no gene match: 2. Germline assignment: CDR1 WNHNN and CDR2 SYGVQD (reference sequence). CDR3 region: CASSAGGSNEKLFF. The CDR3 DNA sequence: TGCGCCAGCAGTGCAGGGGGGTCTAATGAAAAACTGTTTTTT.

This chain links TRBV2 with TRBJ1-6; a possible D gene is TRBD1 (6 bases). Per germline, CDR1 SNHLY and CDR2 FYNNEI. V was shortened by 6 bases and J by 6 bases, with 9 bases between the two germline ends. The CDR3 has 13 residues. CDR3: CASSGTPNSPLHF. The CDR3 DNA reads as TGTGCCAGCAGCGGGACACCTAATTCACCCCTCCACTTT.

The V gene is TRBV20-1, the J gene TRBJ1-6; perhaps TRBD1 as D (6 bases). The V gene's germline CDR1 is DFQATT and CDR2 SNEGSKA (reference sequence). V was clipped by 5 bases and J by 9 bases, with 8 bases between them. The CDR3 runs to 11 residues. The chain's CDR3 is CSAAGVSPLHF. The CDR3 nucleotides are TGCAGTGCTGCAGGGGTTTCACCCCTCCACTTT.

The chain combines TRBV3-1 (or the pseudogene TRBV3-2) with TRBJ1-1; TRBD1 might be the D (6 bases). The CDR3 runs to 14 residues. Trimming pared 1 base from V and 7 bases from J, leaving 13 bases between. Germline V gene data show CDR1 as LGHDT and CDR2 as YNNKEL (reference sequence). CDR3 protein: CASSQAQGSDEAFF. In nucleotides, the CDR3 is TGTGCCAGCAGCCAAGCCCAGGGGTCAGATGAAGCTTTCTTT.

The DNA for the CDR3 is TGCGCCAGCAGCTTGGTTTCGGGTCTGACCTACGAGCAGTACTTC. Protein sequence: CASSLVSGLTYEQYF. The chain is built from TRBV5-1 and TRBJ2-7, with D hard to call. CDR1 is SGHRS, CDR2 YFSETQ, per germline. The ends were cut back, 0 bases at V and 2 bases at J, with 12 bases in the middle. This CDR3 spans 15 amino acids.

The chain carries TRBV5-1 and TRBJ2-1, with 8 nucleotides matching TRBD1. Germline CDR1 SGHRS, CDR2 YFSETQ. V shed 4 bases, J shed 7 bases, and the junction held 7 bases outside the gene matches. The CDR3 consists of 14 residues. CDR3 bases: TGCGCCAGCAGCCCGCAGGGGGCAGGGAATGAGCAGTTCTTC. This translates into CASSPQGAGNEQFF.

The chain carries TRBV27 and TRBJ1-1; 10 bases fit TRBD1. Trimming cost V 6 bases and J 1 base; bases outside gene matches: 5. The germline V gene encodes CDR1 MNHEY and CDR2 SMNVEV (reference sequence). This CDR3 region has 15 residues. The CDR3 DNA follows: TGTGCCAGCAGCCCGAGACAGGGGGCGAACACTGAAGCTTTCTTT. It is translated as CASSPRQGANTEAFF.

The chain combines TRBV29-1 with TRBJ1-1, with TRBD1 matching over 10 bases. Looked up from germline, CDR1 is SQVTM and CDR2 is ANQGSEA. The CDR3 is made up of 13 amino acids. V shed 5 bases and J 6 bases; nucleotides not matched to a gene: 6. The CDR3 nucleotides read TGCAGCGTTAGACAGGGGGCGACCTCTGAAGCTTTCTTT. Translation gives CSVRQGATSEAFF. Variable domain in full (rest from reference TRBV29-1 and TRBJ1-1): SAVISQKPSRDICQRGTSLTIQCQVDSQVTMMFWYRQQPGQSLTLIATANQGSEATYESGFVIDKFPISRPNLTFSTLTVSNMSPEDSSIYLCSVRQGATSEAFFGQGTRLTVV.

The chain recombines TRBV19 with TRBJ1-2, with a tentative D call TRBD1 (5 bases). The CDR3 has 13 amino acids. CDR1 and CDR2 from the germline V gene are LNHDA and SQIVND (reference sequence). Trimming took 3 bases from V and 6 from J, leaving 11 bases between them. CDR3 bases: TGTGCCAGTAGTATGACAGTACGTCATGGCTACACCTTC. As protein: CASSMTVRHGYTF. Full variable domain (outside the CDR3, taken from reference TRBV19 and TRBJ1-2): DGGITQSPKYLFRKEGQNVTLSCEQNLNHDAMYWYRQDPGQGLRLIYYSQIVNDFQKGDIAEGYSVSREKKESFPLTVTSAQKNPTAFYLCASSMTVRHGYTFGSGTRLTVV.

This sequence joins TRBV4-2 and TRBJ2-2; 11 positions match TRBD2. CDR1 is LGHNA and CDR2 is YNFKEQ in the germline V gene. With 5 bases clipped from V and 1 base from J, the junction kept 15 bases outside the gene matches. The CDR3 length is 20 residues. CDR3 nucleotides: TGTGCCAGCAGCGAGTTGACTAGCGGGACGCCGACTCTGAACACCGGGGAGCTGTTTTTT. As protein: CASSELTSGTPTLNTGELFF.